A selection of T cell receptor beta chains follows, all from one sample in a study of shared clonotypes between healthy human individuals. Repertoires were generated with immunoSEQ multiplex PCR, while TCRdb's copy carries only in-frame clones and drops some. The profile shows 75,000 to 100,000 clones, roughly 50% of them singletons. Sequencing was performed on PBMCs. All receptors derive from a woman in her 40s in good health. Some clones in this sample may be carry-over from other donors' samples. Each CDR3 is given with its conserved first and last residue. A D gene is named only where the DNA matches it firmly. Expanded clones are given a class, and other clones once, few, many or no size at all.

>TRBD2|-|TRBV10-2|TRBJ2-1
TGCGCCAGCAGTGAGTGGCTAGCGGACTACAATGAGCAGTTCTTC
CASSEWLADYNEQFF
>-|-|TRBV28|TRBJ2-4
TGTGCCAGCAGTTTAGGGCAGCCACTAGCCAAAAACATTCAGTACTTC
CASSLGQPLAKNIQYF
>TRBD1|many|TRBV5-1|TRBJ1-4
TGCGCCAGCAGCTTTACCGGGACAGGTGGCGAAAAACTGTTTTTT
CASSFTGTGGEKLFF
>-|many|TRBV7-9|TRBJ1-1
TGTGCCAGCAGCTTAAGTTATCTAACCTCGAACACTGAAGCTTTCTTT
CASSLSYLTSNTEAFF
>TRBD1|few|TRBV6-4|TRBJ1-4
TGTGCCAGCAGTGTGGACAGGGGTGAAAAACTGTTTTTT
CASSVDRGEKLFF
>-|many|TRBV10-2|TRBJ2-7
TGCGCCAGCAGTGAGCCGGACCGCGAGCAGTACTTC
CASSEPDREQYF
>-|many|TRBV4-1|TRBJ2-7
TGCGCCAGCAGCCAAGTGAGGGGCGTCAACGAGCAGTACTTC
CASSQVRGVNEQYF
>TRBD1|-|TRBV27|TRBJ2-1
TGTGCCAGCAGTTTATCGGGACAGGGGGGTAGATATGAGCAGTTCTTC
CASSLSGQGGRYEQFF
>-|many|TRBV30|TRBJ2-7
TGTGCCTGTGGCGGCGGGACGGTGTACGAGCAGTACTTC
CACGGGTVYEQYF
>TRBD2|-|TRBV7-2|TRBJ2-1
TGTGCCAGCAGCTTAGGGACTAGCGGGAGTTCCCAGTTCTTC
CASSLGTSGSSQFF
>-|-|TRBV10-2|TRBJ2-6
TGCGCCAGCAGTCGTTTAGTACAAAGTCGGGCCAACGTCCTGACTTTC
CASSRLVQSRANVLTF
>TRBD1|-|TRBV2|TRBJ1-6
TGTGCCAGCAGTGAAGAGGGCAGGGGGCCTTCACCCCTCCACTTT
CASSEEGRGPSPLHF
>-|many|TRBV20-1|TRBJ1-5
TGCAGTGTAGGGCTACTTTGGCCCCAGCATTTT
CSVGLLWPQHF
>-|-|TRBV25-1|TRBJ2-1
TGTGCCAGCAGTGAGCAGGAGTACAATGAGCAGTTCTTC
CASSEQEYNEQFF
>TRBD1|-|TRBV5-4|TRBJ1-1
TGTGCCAGCAGCTCGGACAGGGGTGGTGAAGCTTTCTTT
CASSSDRGGEAFF
>-|-|TRBV7-9|TRBJ2-6
TGTGCCAGCAGCTCCGTGACCGGCTCTGGGGCCAACGTCCTGACTTTC
CASSSVTGSGANVLTF
>-|-|TRBV10-1|TRBJ1-1
TGCGCCAGCAGTCCGAACAGGGATAACACTGAAGCTTTCTTT
CASSPNRDNTEAFF
>TRBD1|-|TRBV29-1|TRBJ1-2
TGCAGCGTCGCCATGGGGACAGTCAACTATGGCTACACCTTC
CSVAMGTVNYGYTF
>TRBD1|-|TRBV9|TRBJ1-4
TGTGCCAGCAGCGCCAGGGGGAGACCTAATGAAAAACTGTTTTTT
CASSARGRPNEKLFF
>-|-|TRBV6-4|TRBJ2-6
TGTGCCAGCAGTCAGTTACCTGGGGCCAACGTCCTGACTTTC
CASSQLPGANVLTF
>-|few|TRBV9|TRBJ2-2
TGTGCCAGCAGCGTAGAGGTCAACACCGGGGAGCTGTTTTTT
CASSVEVNTGELFF
>-|few|TRBV6-4|TRBJ1-5
TGTGCCAGCAGTTTCGACAGCAATCAGCCCCAGCATTTT
CASSFDSNQPQHF
>-|-|TRBV30|TRBJ1-5
TGTGCCTGGAGCCCAGGGACGGGATACAATCAGCCCCAGCATTTT
CAWSPGTGYNQPQHF
>-|few|TRBV5-4|TRBJ2-1
TGTGCCAGCAGCCCCCCGCGCAGGGGTCACGCCAATGAGCAGTTCTTC
CASSPPRRGHANEQFF
>-|-|TRBV4-2|TRBJ2-7
TGTGCCAGCAGCCAAGAGTCTGGCAGCTCCTACGAGCAGTACTTC
CASSQESGSSYEQYF
>TRBD1|-|TRBV5-6|TRBJ2-7
TGTGCCAGCAGCATCGGGACAGCGGACGAGCAGTACTTC
CASSIGTADEQYF
>-|-|TRBV7-9|TRBJ2-7
TGTGCCAGCAGCTTTGCGTTCAACGAGCAGTACTTC
CASSFAFNEQYF
>-|-|TRBV4-1|TRBJ2-7
TGCGCCAGCAGCCCTGCGGTACCCTACGAGCAGTACTTC
CASSPAVPYEQYF
>TRBD1|-|TRBV19|TRBJ1-1
TGTGCCAGTAGGGACAGGGGGCGTTGGACTGAAGCTTTCTTT
CASRDRGRWTEAFF
>-|-|TRBV5-1|TRBJ2-7
TGCGCCAGCAGTCCGGACAGATACTACGAGCAGTACTTC
CASSPDRYYEQYF
>TRBD1|few|TRBV2|TRBJ1-6
TGTGCCAGCAGTGAAACGGACAGGTCTAATTCACCCCTCCACTTT
CASSETDRSNSPLHF
>-|-|TRBV28|TRBJ1-1
TGTGCCAGCGAAAGGGGAACTGAAGCTTTCTTT
CASERGTEAFF
>-|-|TRBV5-6|TRBJ2-3
TGTGCCAGCAGCACTGAGGGGGATACGCAGTATTTT
CASSTEGDTQYF
>TRBD1|-|TRBV6-1|TRBJ1-2
TGTGCCATCAGTGTACAGGGGGATCATGGCTACACCTTC
CAISVQGDHGYTF
>TRBD1|-|TRBV18|TRBJ2-7
TGTGCCAGCTCGGGGACAGGGGAATACTACGAGCAGTACTTC
CASSGTGEYYEQYF
>-|-|TRBV5-1|TRBJ2-7
TGCGCCAGCAGCTCCTCAGGTGCGGCGGACCCCCACGAGCAGTACTTC
CASSSSGAADPHEQYF
>TRBD1|many|TRBV11-2|TRBJ2-7
TGTGCCAGCAGCTTAAGGCCGGGACAGGGACCCTACGAGCAGTACTTC
CASSLRPGQGPYEQYF
>TRBD1|medium-sized|TRBV30|TRBJ1-2
TGTGCCTGGAGACGGGACAGGAGTAACTATGGCTACACCTTC
CAWRRDRSNYGYTF
>-|-|TRBV11-3|TRBJ2-3
TGTGCCAGCAGCTTGGGGCAGGGCCCAGATACGCAGTATTTT
CASSLGQGPDTQYF
>-|-|TRBV10-1|TRBJ2-1
TGCGCCAGCAGTGAGACGGTCGAGGGGGGCAATGAGCAGTTCTTC
CASSETVEGGNEQFF
>-|many|TRBV18|TRBJ2-7
TGTGCCAGCTCACCCCCGGGTGGGCGCTCCTACGAGCAGTACTTC
CASSPPGGRSYEQYF
>TRBD1|-|TRBV5-1|TRBJ1-2
TGCGCCAGCAGCTTGTTGCCGACAGGGTCAGGGCTGGACTATGGCTACACCTTC
CASSLLPTGSGLDYGYTF
>-|few|TRBV19|TRBJ1-4
TGTGCCAGTAGTCTAGGGACGGCGACGAATGAAAAACTGTTTTTT
CASSLGTATNEKLFF
>-|-|TRBV11-1|TRBJ2-1
TGTGCCAGCAGCTCCTCCTTAAGTGAGCAGTTCTTC
CASSSSLSEQFF
>-|-|TRBV9|TRBJ2-6
TGTGCCAGCAGCGTAACTGGGAGCTCTGGGGCCAACGTCCTGACTTTC
CASSVTGSSGANVLTF
>TRBD1|many|TRBV19|TRBJ1-5
TGTGCCAGTAGTCCCCGGTGGGGACAGGGGAGCAATCAGCCCCAGCATTTT
CASSPRWGQGSNQPQHF
>TRBD2|-|TRBV9|TRBJ2-4
TGTGCCAGCAGCCAAGGACTAGCGGGAGTGAGCATTCAGTACTTC
CASSQGLAGVSIQYF
>-|-|TRBV5-4|TRBJ1-2
TGTGCCAGCAGCTTGGGGGCGCAAGACTATGGCTACACCTTC
CASSLGAQDYGYTF